The source of this TCR beta chain is a study of blood T cell repertoires in COVID-19. V dropped 1 base and J dropped 5; count of bases not matched to a gene: 11. Germline-derived CDR1 and CDR2 are LGHNA and YNFKEQ. The CDR3 is made up of 17 amino acids. Data came from immunoSEQ multiplex PCR; TCRdb stores just in-frame clones and leaves some out. The data hold around 210,000 clones, with around four fifths observed a single time. The chain recombines TRBV4-2 with TRBJ2-5, with TRBD1 matching 9 bases. Sequencing input: peripheral blood. This sequence originates from a man aged 55 to 70 with COVID-19, enrolled during active disease. Written as DNA, the CDR3 is TGTGCCAGCAGCCAAGTCCCGGGACAGGGTATGGAGGAGACCCAGTACTTC. Translation gives CASSQVPGQGMEETQYF.